This T cell receptor (beta chain) was retrieved from a study of control samples from healthy donors and cancer patients (dated by TCRdb to about 2020). Comments on this clone: Its antigen specificity is not known. Base qualities are not at hand, and no much larger clone is one base apart.

The method behind the library was the immunoSEQ multiplex PCR assay. This immuneACCESS table, as held by TCRdb, lists in-frame sequences with V and J called but not all clones. Of the missing ones, under half trace to an unresolved V gene in checked studies; the others have no known cause. The sample table holds approximately 180,000 clones, of which under 95% were seen once. Clones ranked in the top ten supply 1.2% to 1.5% of the sample. The CDR3 covers 14 residues, taking in both the cysteine and the phenylalanine. The kept DNA is CDR3 alone, 42 bases in frame from the first base. The germline V gene (reference sequence) yields SGHNT for CDR1 and YYREEE for CDR2. Trimming takes 2 bases from V and 5 bases from J, and the germline ends sit 14 bases apart.

The clonotype comes from a woman aged 18-29 years in good health. The chain was built from TRBV5-4 and TRBJ2-7; the D gene identity is not certain. What was sequenced was blood. The CDR3: CASSFGPQVDEQYF. DNA sequence: TGTGCCAGCAGCTTTGGGCCTCAAGTGGACGAGCAGTACTTC.